This T cell receptor (beta chain) was identified during a study of T cell repertoires in cytomegalovirus infection. This clonotype was observed a few times. TCRdb reprocessed the reads via MiXCR and lists one record per CDR3 protein. There are fewer than 550,000 distinct CDR3 sequences in the sample; 11% occur only once, and around 9.6% lies in the top ten. V was clipped by 2 bases and J by 0 bases, with 11 bases between them. This CDR3 is built from 15 residues. The V gene's germline CDR1 is MNHEY and CDR2 SMNVEV (reference sequence). Specimen: PBMCs. This clonotype was sampled from a human donor in good health (CMV status not recorded). Some clones in this sample may be carry-over from other donors' samples. The J gene is TRBJ2-7, the V gene TRBV27; either TRBD1 or TRBD2 may supply D (5 bases each). CDR3 coding DNA: TGTGCCAGCAGTTTAGGGGGAGACCTCTCCTACGAGCAGTACTTC. Protein: CASSLGGDLSYEQYF.